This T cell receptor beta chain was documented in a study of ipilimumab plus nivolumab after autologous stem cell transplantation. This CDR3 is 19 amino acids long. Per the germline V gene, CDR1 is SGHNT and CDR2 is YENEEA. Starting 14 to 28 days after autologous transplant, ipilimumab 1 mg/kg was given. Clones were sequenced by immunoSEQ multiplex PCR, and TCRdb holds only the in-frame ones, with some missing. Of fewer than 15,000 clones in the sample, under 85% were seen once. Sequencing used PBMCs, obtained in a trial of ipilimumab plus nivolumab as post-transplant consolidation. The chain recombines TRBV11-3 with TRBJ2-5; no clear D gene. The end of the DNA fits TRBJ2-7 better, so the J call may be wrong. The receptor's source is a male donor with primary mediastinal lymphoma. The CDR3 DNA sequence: TGTGCCAGCAGCTTATCCTTGTTGGGGTCGCCGATCCCGAGCTACGAGCAGTACTTC. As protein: CASSLSLLGSPIPSYEQYF.